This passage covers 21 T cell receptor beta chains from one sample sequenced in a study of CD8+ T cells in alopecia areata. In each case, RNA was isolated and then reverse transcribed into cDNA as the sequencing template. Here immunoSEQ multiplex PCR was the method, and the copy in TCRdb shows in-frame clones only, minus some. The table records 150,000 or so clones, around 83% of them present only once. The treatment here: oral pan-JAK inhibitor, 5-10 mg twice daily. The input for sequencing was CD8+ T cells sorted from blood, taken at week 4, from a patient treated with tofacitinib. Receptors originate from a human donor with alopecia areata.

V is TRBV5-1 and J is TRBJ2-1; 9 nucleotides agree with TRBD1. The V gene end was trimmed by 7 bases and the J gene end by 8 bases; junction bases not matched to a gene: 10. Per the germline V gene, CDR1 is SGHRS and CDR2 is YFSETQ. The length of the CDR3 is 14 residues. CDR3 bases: TGCGCCAGCTCTTTGGGGACAGGGCTTCATGAGCAGTTCTTC. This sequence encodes CASSLGTGLHEQFF.

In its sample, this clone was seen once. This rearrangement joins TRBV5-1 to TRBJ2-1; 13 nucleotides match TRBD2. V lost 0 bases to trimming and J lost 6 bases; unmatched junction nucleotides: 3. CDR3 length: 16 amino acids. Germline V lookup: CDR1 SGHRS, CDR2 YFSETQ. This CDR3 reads CASSLGWTSGSNEQFF. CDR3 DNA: TGCGCCAGCAGCTTGGGGTGGACTAGCGGGAGCAATGAGCAGTTCTTC.

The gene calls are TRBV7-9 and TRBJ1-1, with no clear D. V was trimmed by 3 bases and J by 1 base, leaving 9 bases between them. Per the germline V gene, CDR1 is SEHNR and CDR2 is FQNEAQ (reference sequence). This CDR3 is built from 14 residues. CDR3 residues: CASSFTETNTEAFF. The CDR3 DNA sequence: TGTGCCAGCAGCTTTACAGAGACGAACACTGAAGCTTTCTTT.

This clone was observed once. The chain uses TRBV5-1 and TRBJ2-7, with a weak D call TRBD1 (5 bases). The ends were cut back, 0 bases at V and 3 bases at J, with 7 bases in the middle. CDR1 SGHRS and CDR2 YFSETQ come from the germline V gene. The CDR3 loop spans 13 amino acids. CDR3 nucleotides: TGCGCCAGCAGCTTGGTTCAGGGCTACGAGCAGTACTTC. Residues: CASSLVQGYEQYF.

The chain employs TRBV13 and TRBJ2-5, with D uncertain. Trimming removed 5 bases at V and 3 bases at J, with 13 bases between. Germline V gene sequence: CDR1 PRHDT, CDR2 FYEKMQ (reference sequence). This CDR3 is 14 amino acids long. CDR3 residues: CASSGSTGKETQYF. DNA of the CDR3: TGTGCCAGCAGCGGATCGACGGGTAAAGAGACCCAGTACTTC.

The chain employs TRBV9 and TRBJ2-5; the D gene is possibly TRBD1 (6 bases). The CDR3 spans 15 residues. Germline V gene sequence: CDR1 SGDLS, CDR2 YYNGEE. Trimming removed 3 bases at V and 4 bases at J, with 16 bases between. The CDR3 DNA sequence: TGTGCCAGCAGCGACACAGGGCTGGGGACAGAGACCCAGTACTTC. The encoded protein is CASSDTGLGTETQYF.

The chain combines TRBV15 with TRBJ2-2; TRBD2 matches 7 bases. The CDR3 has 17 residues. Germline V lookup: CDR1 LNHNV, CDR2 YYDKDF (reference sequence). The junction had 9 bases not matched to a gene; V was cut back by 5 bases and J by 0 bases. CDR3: CATSSLGGGSNTGELFF. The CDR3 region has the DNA TGTGCCACCAGCTCCCTCGGGGGAGGGTCGAACACCGGGGAGCTGTTTTTT.

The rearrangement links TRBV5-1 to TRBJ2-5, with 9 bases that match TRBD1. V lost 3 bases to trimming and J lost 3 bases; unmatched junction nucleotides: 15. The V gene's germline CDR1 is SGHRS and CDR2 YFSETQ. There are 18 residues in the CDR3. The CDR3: CASSSTEPDRGREETQYF. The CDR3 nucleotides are TGCGCCAGCAGCTCGACTGAACCGGACAGGGGTCGAGAAGAGACCCAGTACTTC.

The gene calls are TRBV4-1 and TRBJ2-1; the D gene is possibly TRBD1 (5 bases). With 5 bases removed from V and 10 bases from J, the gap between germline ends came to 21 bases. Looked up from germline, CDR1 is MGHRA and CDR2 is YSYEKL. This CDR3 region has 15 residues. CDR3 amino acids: CASSMTEYNDWEQFF. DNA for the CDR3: TGCGCCAGCAGCATGACAGAGTACAATGACTGGGAGCAGTTCTTC.

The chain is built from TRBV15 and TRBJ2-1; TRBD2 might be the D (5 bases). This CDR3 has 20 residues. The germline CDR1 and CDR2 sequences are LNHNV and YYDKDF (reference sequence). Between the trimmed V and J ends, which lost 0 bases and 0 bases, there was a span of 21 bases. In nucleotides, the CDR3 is TGTGCCACCAGCAGAGATCGGGATCTCGGGCGAGAGATCTCCTACAATGAGCAGTTCTTC. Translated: CATSRDRDLGREISYNEQFF. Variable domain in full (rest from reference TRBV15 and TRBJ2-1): DAMVIQNPRYQVTQFGKPVTLSCSQTLNHNVMYWYQQKSSQAPKLLFHYYDKDFNNEADTPDNFQSRRPNTSFCFLDIRSPGLGDTAMYLCATSRDRDLGREISYNEQFFGPGTRLTVL.

The CDR3 spells CASSFRQGIQYF. In nucleotides, the CDR3 is TGTGCCAGCAGTTTTCGGCAGGGAATTCAGTACTTC. This chain links TRBV28 with TRBJ2-4, with D tentatively TRBD1 (5 bases). V lost 3 bases to trimming and J lost 10 bases, with 10 bases between them. This CDR3 is 12 amino acids long. Germline V lookup: CDR1 MDHEN, CDR2 SYDVKM.

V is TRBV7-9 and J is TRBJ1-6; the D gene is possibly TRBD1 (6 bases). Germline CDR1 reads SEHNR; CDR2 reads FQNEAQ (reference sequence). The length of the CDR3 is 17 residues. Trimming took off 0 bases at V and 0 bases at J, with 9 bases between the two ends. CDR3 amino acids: CASSLATGPSYNSPLHF. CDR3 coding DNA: TGTGCCAGCAGCTTAGCTACAGGGCCCTCCTATAATTCACCCCTCCACTTT.

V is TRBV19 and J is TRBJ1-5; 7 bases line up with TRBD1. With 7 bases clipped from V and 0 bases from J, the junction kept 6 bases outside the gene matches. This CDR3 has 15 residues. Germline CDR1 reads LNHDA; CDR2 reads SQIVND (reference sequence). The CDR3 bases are TGTGCCAGTACCATCGGACAGGTTAGCAATCAGCCCCAGCATTTT. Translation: CASTIGQVSNQPQHF.

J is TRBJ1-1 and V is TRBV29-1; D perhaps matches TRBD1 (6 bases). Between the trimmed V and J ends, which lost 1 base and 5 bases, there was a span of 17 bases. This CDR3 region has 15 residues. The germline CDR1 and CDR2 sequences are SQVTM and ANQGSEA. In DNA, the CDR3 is TGCAGCGTTGAAGCCCGGGGGCGCCTGGGAACTGAAGCTTTCTTT. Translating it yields CSVEARGRLGTEAFF.

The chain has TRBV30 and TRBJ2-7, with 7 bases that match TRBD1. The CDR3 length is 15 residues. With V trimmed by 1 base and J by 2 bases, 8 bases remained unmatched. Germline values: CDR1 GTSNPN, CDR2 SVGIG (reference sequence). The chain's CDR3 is CAWSGATGSPYEQYF. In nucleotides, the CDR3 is TGTGCCTGGAGTGGTGCGACAGGGAGCCCCTACGAGCAGTACTTC.

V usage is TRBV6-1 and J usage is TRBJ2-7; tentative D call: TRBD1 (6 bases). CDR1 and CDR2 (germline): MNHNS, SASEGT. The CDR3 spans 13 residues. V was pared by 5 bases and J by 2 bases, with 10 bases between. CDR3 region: CASSPRGTYEQYF. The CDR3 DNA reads TGTGCCAGCAGTCCCAGGGGCACCTACGAGCAGTACTTC.

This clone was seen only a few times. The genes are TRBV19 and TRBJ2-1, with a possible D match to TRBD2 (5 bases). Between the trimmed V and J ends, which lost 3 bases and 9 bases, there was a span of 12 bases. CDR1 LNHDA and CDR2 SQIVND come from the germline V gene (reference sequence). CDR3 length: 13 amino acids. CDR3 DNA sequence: TGTGCCAGTAGTATTGTCCAAGAGGGTGAGCAGTTCTTC. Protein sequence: CASSIVQEGEQFF.

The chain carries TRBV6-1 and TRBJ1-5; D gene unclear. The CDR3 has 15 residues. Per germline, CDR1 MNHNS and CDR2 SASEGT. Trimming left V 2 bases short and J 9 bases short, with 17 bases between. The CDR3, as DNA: TGTGCCAGCAGTGAACGATACGAGGCTCGTCGGCCCCAGCATTTT. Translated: CASSERYEARRPQHF.

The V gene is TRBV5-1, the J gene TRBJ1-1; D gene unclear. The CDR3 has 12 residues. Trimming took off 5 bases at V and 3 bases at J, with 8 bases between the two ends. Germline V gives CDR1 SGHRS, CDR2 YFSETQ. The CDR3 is CASRLDDTEAFF. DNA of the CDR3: TGCGCCAGCAGATTAGATGACACTGAAGCTTTCTTT.

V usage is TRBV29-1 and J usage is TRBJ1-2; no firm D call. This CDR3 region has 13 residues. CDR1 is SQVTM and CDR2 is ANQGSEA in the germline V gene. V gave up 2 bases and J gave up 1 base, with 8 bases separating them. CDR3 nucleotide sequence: TGCAGCGTTGAATCTTCGGGTAACTATGGCTACACCTTC. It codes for CSVESSGNYGYTF.

In DNA form, the CDR3 reads TGTGCCTGGAGTGTAGCTAGCACAGATACGCAGTATTTT. Translating gives CAWSVASTDTQYF. The V and J genes are TRBV30 and TRBJ2-3, with unresolved D. The germline CDR1 and CDR2 sequences are GTSNPN and SVGIG (reference sequence). There are 13 residues in the CDR3. Between the trimmed V and J ends, which lost 0 bases and 0 bases, there was a span of 4 bases.